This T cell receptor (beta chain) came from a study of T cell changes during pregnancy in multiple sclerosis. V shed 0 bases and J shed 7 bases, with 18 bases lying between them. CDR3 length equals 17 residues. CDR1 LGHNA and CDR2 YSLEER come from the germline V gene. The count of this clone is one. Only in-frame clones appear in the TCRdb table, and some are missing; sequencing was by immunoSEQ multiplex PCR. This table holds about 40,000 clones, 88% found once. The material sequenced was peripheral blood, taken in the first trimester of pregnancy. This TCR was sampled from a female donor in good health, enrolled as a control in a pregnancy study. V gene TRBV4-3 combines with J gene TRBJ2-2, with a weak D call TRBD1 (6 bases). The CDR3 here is CASSQDLDRKLYGELFF. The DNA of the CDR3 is TGCGCCAGCAGCCAAGACCTCGACAGGAAACTATACGGGGAGCTGTTTTTT.